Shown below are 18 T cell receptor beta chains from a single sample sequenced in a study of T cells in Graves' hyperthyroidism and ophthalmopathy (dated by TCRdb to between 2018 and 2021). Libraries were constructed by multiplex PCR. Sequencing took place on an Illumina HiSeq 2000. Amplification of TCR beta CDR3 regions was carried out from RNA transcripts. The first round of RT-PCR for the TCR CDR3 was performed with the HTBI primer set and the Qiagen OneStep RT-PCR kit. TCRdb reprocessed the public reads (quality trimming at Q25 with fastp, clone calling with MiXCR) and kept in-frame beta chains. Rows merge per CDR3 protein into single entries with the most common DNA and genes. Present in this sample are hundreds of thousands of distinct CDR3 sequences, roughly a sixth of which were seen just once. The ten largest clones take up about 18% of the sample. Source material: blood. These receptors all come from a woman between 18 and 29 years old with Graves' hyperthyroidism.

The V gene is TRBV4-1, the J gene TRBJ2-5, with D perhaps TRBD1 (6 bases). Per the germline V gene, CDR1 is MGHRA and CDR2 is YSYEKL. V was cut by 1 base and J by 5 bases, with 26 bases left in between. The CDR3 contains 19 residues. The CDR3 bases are TGCGCCAGCAGCCAAGGGGGGCCGCTGGGAGTGCCTGGGGTGGAGACCCAGTACTTC. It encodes CASSQGGPLGVPGVETQYF.

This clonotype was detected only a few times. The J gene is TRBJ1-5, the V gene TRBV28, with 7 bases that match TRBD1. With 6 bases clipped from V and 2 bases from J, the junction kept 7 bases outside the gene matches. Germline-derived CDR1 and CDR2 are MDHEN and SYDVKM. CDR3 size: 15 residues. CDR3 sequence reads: CASSPQGGGNQPQHF. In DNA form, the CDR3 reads TGTGCCAGCAGCCCTCAGGGGGGCGGCAATCAGCCCCAGCATTTT.

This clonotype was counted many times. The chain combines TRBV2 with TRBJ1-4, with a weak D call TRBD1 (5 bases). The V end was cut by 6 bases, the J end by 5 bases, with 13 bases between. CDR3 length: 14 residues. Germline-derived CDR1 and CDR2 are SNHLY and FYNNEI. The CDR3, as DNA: TGTGCCAGCAGCCGCGGACACGCCAATGAAAAACTGTTTTTT. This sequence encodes CASSRGHANEKLFF.

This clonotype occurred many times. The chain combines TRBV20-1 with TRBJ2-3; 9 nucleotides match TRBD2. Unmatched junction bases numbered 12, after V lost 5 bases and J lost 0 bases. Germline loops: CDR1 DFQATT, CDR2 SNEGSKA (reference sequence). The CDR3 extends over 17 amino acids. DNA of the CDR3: TGCAGTGCTTCCAGCTTAACCAGCGGGAGGAGCACAGATACGCAGTATTTT. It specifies CSASSLTSGRSTDTQYF.

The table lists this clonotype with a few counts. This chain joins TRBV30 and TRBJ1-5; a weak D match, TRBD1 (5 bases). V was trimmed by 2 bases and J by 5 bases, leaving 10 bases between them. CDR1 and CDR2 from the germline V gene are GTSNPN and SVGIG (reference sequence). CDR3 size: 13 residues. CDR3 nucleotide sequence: TGTGCCTGGAGTAAGTTCAGGGATCAGCCCCAGCATTTT. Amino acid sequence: CAWSKFRDQPQHF.

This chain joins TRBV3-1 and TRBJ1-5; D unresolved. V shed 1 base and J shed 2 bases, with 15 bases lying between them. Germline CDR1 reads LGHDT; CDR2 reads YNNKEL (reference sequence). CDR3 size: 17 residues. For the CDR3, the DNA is TGTGCCAGCAGCCAAGGCTTTGGAGGTAGGGGCAATCAGCCCCAGCATTTT. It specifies CASSQGFGGRGNQPQHF.

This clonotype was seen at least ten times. CDR3 loop: CASRGLAVSYNEQFF. CDR3 in DNA: TGTGCCAGCAGGGGGTTAGCGGTCTCCTACAATGAGCAGTTCTTC. The rearrangement joins TRBV2 to TRBJ2-1; possibly TRBD2 for D (6 bases). The CDR3 covers 15 residues. Between the trimmed V and J ends, which lost 6 bases and 0 bases, there was a span of 12 bases. Germline loops: CDR1 SNHLY, CDR2 FYNNEI.

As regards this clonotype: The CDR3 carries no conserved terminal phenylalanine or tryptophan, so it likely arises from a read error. The CDR3 loop is CASSAPDRGYNSPLHI. The CDR3, as DNA: TGCGCCAGCAGCGCTCCTGACAGGGGTTATAATTCGCCCCTCCACATT. The rearrangement links TRBV10-2 to TRBJ1-6; 8 positions match TRBD1. CDR3 size: 16 residues. Germline V gene data show CDR1 as WSHSY and CDR2 as SAAADI.

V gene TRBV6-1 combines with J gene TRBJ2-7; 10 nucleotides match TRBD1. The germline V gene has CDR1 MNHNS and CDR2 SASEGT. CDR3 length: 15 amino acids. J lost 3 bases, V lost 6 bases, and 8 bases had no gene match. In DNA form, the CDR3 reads TGTGCCAGCAGAAATCCGGGACAGGGGATCTACGAGCAGTACTTC. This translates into CASRNPGQGIYEQYF.

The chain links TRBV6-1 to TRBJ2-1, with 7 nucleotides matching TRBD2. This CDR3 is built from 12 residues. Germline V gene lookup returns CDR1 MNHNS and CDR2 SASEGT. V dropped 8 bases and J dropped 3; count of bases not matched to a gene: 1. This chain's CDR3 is CASWDYYNEQFF. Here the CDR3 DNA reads TGTGCCAGCTGGGACTACTACAATGAGCAGTTCTTC.

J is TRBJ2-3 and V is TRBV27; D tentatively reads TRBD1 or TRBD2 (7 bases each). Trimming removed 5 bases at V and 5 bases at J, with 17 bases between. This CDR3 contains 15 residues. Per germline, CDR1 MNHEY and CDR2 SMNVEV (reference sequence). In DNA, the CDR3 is TGTGCCAGCAGTCAGGGGGGGGCGGGCCGAGATACGCAGTATTTT. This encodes CASSQGGAGRDTQYF.

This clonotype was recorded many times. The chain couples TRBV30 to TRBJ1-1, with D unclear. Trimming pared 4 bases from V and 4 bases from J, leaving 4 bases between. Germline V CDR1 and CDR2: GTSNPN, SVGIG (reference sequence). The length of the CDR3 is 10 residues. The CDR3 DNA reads TGTGCCTGGATAACCACTGAAGCTTTCTTT. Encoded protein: CAWITTEAFF.

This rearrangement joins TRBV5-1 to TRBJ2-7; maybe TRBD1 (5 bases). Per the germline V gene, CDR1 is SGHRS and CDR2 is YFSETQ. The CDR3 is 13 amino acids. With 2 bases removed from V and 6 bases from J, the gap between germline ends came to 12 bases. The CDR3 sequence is CASSLSRAREQYF. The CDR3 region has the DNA TGCGCCAGCAGCTTATCCAGGGCCCGCGAGCAGTACTTC.

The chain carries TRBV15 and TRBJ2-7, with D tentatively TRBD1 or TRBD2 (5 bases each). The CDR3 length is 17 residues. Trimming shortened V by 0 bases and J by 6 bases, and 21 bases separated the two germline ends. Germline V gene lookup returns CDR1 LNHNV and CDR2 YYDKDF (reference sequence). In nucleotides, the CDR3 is TGTGCCACCAGCAGAGAGAATTCGGGACGGCCTCCCCTCGAGCAGTACTTC. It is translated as CATSRENSGRPPLEQYF.

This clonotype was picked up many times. CDR3 residues: CSVGENRYEQYF. The CDR3 coding sequence is TGCAGCGTTGGGGAGAACCGCTACGAGCAGTACTTC. The genes are TRBV29-1 and TRBJ2-7; possible D gene TRBD2, 5 bases. The ends were cut back, 4 bases at V and 3 bases at J, with 10 bases in the middle. The CDR3 is 12 residues long. From germline, CDR1 is SQVTM and CDR2 ANQGSEA.

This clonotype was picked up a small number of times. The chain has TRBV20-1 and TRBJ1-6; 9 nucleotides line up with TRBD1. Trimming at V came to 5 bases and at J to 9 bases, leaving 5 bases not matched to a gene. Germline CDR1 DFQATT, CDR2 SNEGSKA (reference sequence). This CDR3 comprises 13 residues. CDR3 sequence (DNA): TGCAGTGCTGGGGACAGGGAAGTTTCACCCCTCCACTTT. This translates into CSAGDREVSPLHF.

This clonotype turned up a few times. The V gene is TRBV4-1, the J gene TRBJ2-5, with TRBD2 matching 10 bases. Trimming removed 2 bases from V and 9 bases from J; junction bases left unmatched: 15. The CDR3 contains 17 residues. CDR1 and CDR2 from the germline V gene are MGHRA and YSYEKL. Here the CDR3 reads CASSQHSGLAVPVAQYF. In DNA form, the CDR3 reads TGCGCCAGCAGCCAACACAGTGGACTAGCGGTCCCGGTCGCCCAGTACTTC.

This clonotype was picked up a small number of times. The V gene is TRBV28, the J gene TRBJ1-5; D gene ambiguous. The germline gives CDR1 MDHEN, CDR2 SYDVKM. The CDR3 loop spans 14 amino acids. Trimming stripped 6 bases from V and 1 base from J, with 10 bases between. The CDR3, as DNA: TGTGCCAGCAGGGTACAGCTAAGCAATCAGCCCCAGCATTTT. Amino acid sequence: CASRVQLSNQPQHF.